Listed below are T cell receptor beta chains from one sample, sequenced in a study of human T cells and chemical hapten exposure. TCRdb re-called the RACE reads through MiXCR, storing one row per CDR3 protein. This sample carries tens of thousands of distinct CDR3 sequences, 12% of them seen once, and the ten largest clones take approximately 2.4%. The sample in question was whole blood, obtained in connection with sensitization to the hapten diphenylcyclopropenone (DPC). All receptors come from a young man with alopecia areata. Some clones in this sample may be carry-over from other donors' samples. CDR3s include the opening cysteine and the closing phenylalanine or tryptophan. D genes are given only for firm matches. Rows give clone size only sometimes, using once, few, many, or a class for an expanded clone.

D gene: -
CDR3 length: 17
V gene: TRBV7-6
J gene: TRBJ2-1
clone size: many
CDR3 protein: CASSASPSYGGMNEQFF

D gene: -
CDR3 length: 18
V gene: TRBV3-1
J gene: TRBJ2-5
clone size: many
CDR3 protein: CASSQPRAHSTTPETQYF

D gene: TRBD1
CDR3 length: 12
V gene: TRBV29-1
J gene: TRBJ2-7
clone size: few
CDR3 protein: CSLRDRPYEQYF

D gene: TRBD1
CDR3 length: 13
V gene: TRBV7-9
J gene: TRBJ1-5
clone size: -
CDR3 protein: CASSKTGPEPQHF

D gene: -
CDR3 length: 14
V gene: TRBV7-9
J gene: TRBJ2-6
clone size: -
CDR3 protein: CADQAVSGANVLTF

D gene: -
CDR3 length: 17
V gene: TRBV4-3
J gene: TRBJ1-6
clone size: few
CDR3 protein: CASSQSLAPRVDSPLHF

D gene: -
CDR3 length: 15
V gene: TRBV12-3/TRBV12-4
J gene: TRBJ1-1
clone size: few
CDR3 protein: CASTPVASPNSEAFF

D gene: TRBD1
CDR3 length: 16
V gene: TRBV11-2
J gene: TRBJ1-6
clone size: many
CDR3 protein: CASSRGTGEGNSPLHF

D gene: -
CDR3 length: 18
V gene: TRBV12-2
J gene: TRBJ1-4
clone size: few
CDR3 protein: CASRLVNRVSRMSEKLFF

D gene: TRBD2
CDR3 length: 16
V gene: TRBV7-7
J gene: TRBJ2-1
clone size: few
CDR3 protein: CASSLDLAGGRNEQFF

D gene: -
CDR3 length: 14
V gene: TRBV6-4
J gene: TRBJ2-3
clone size: few
CDR3 protein: CASSDRGETDTQYF

D gene: TRBD2
CDR3 length: 13
V gene: TRBV5-1
J gene: TRBJ2-5
clone size: many
CDR3 protein: CASSLSSGETQYF

D gene: -
CDR3 length: 14
V gene: TRBV3-1
J gene: TRBJ1-3
clone size: many
CDR3 protein: CASGNRGTENTIYF

D gene: -
CDR3 length: 18
V gene: TRBV4-2
J gene: TRBJ2-3
clone size: many
CDR3 protein: CASSQGVMGRIATDTQYF

D gene: -
CDR3 length: 14
V gene: TRBV4-1
J gene: TRBJ1-1
clone size: -
CDR3 protein: CASSRGGRNTEAFF

D gene: TRBD1
CDR3 length: 14
V gene: TRBV24-1
J gene: TRBJ1-2
clone size: -
CDR3 protein: CATSDSDRGYGYTF

D gene: -
CDR3 length: 15
V gene: TRBV9
J gene: TRBJ2-1
clone size: few
CDR3 protein: CASSLRLVLFDEQFF

D gene: -
CDR3 length: 12
V gene: TRBV28
J gene: TRBJ1-4
clone size: -
CDR3 protein: CASSPTGSSPTF

D gene: -
CDR3 length: 13
V gene: TRBV6-5
J gene: TRBJ2-7
clone size: -
CDR3 protein: CASSYNEHYEQYF

D gene: TRBD1
CDR3 length: 13
V gene: TRBV7-9
J gene: TRBJ1-2
clone size: few
CDR3 protein: CASTTGGNYGYTF